This T cell receptor beta chain is drawn from a study of shared clonotypes between healthy human individuals (dated by TCRdb to about 2020). As for the study more broadly: The cohort included a few men and a couple of women between 18 and 49 years of age. Between about 0.8 and 9 billion PBMCs per donor were obtained by leukapheresis. For each donor, CD4 naive and CD4 memory were each given three plates, CD8 naive was given two plates, and CD8 memory was given one plate. To increase sequencing depth and limit assay-specific biases, TCR repertoire library preparation and sequencing were carried out by different laboratories using diverse techniques. To estimate repertoire size and how much clonotype sharing occurs between individuals, the study deeply sequenced the blood TCR repertoires of five healthy adults. Points the paper makes about the study in general: Clonotypes shared by all four sorted-subset donors showed higher generation probabilities than non-shared clonotypes. The small number of donors limited the genetic and exposure-history diversity represented. Even with the large sequencing depth, rarefaction of the sorted-subset datasets indicated that sequencing was incomplete. Pairwise subsampling indicated that sequencing depth was expected to affect the degree of clonotype sharing among donors. Larger estimated clonotype richness was generally found for naive subsets than for memory subsets. When a handful of donors were compared, the shared fraction of clonotypes was approximately 5% for naive CD4, about 4% for naive CD8, more than 2% for memory CD4, and around 0.4% for memory CD8. Sampling was restricted to blood, and TCR repertoires in tissues likely differ from the TCR repertoires found in blood.

Healthy HIV-negative adults with no recently reported acute infections or vaccinations were included as donors. All donors were Caucasian adults living in Nashville, Tennessee, USA. CD4+ T cells were enriched through magnetic negative selection, after which naive cells were positively selected on CD45RA and the remaining negative fraction served as the memory subset. Blood was obtained by leukapheresis, after which PBMCs were separated by Ficoll-Histopaque density gradient centrifugation and cryopreserved in liquid nitrogen vapor phase. Purity and quantity of every magnetically sorted T cell population were checked by analytical flow cytometry. From each sorted fraction, genomic DNA was isolated and quantified by UV absorbance on a Nanodrop 2000c. Comment on this clone: The antigen this receptor binds is unknown. No base quality values were provided; no much bigger clone lies one nucleotide off.

Its CDR3 holds 15 amino acids, cysteine through phenylalanine. Kept here is only the CDR3 DNA, which spans 45 bases and is read in frame from base 1. The V and J ends are trimmed by 5 bases and 4 bases, leaving 15 bases between them. From a lookup of the germline V gene (reference sequence), CDR1 and CDR2 are LNHDA and SQIVND. TCR CDR3 regions were amplified from genomic DNA by multiplex PCR using the deep immunoSEQ assay. Extracted genomic DNA from each cell subset was distributed evenly across all wells of several immunoSEQ 96-well plates, and each plate was treated as a replicate. For sorted subsets, approximately 190 ng genomic DNA, equal to 25,000 to 35,000 T cell genomes, was loaded into each replicate PCR. Purified libraries were measured with a Qubit 3.0 fluorometer, size-checked on a Bioanalyzer 2100, and measured again with the KAPA Library Quantification kit. Each immunoSEQ 96-well plate was sequenced on its own single-read 150-cycle Illumina NextSeq 550 flow cell. Per the source publication's procedure: Because the immunoSEQ output included only junctional sequences and no quality scores, the filtering could not be the same as the filtering used for full-length reads. Sequences were annotated with PyIR, a Python wrapper for IgBLAST v1.9, using IMGT germline references to assign V/J genes and CDR3. Reads were removed for weak V/J assignments (E-value above 1e-6), missing CDR3, stop codons, out-of-frame junctions, or ambiguous translated residues. V3J clonotypes were defined as sequences sharing the same inferred V gene, J gene, and CDR3 amino acid sequence. To compute the percentage overlap between repertoires, the number of shared unique clonotypes was divided by the size of the smaller repertoire. Richness of each repertoire was evaluated using RTK rarefaction, the Chao1 estimator, and Recon v2.1 estimates of unobserved clonotypes. For all TCRbeta clonotypes obtained by the gDNA method from a handful of donors, generation probabilities were computed with OLGA. TCRdb took over this immuneACCESS table, retaining in-frame rearrangements with V and J assigned. Such tables are incomplete; in checked studies, under half of the missing clones stem from an unresolved V gene, and the remainder is unexplained. From that table come the V and J calls and clone size; the DNA was used to work out D and trimming. Recorded for this sample are 150,000 to 200,000 clones; over 85% of them occurred a single time. About 0.07% of the sample is in the top ten clones.

The sample consisted of naive CD4+ T cells sorted from blood. Taken with the paper, the label for cell subset or site translates to: CD45RA+ positively selected. This receptor was taken from a woman in her 30s in good health. The chain is made from TRBV19 and TRBJ2-1, and perhaps TRBD2 as D gene, on 6 matching bases. The CDR3 amino acid sequence is: CASSLERAFYNEQFF. The nucleotide sequence is TGTGCCAGTAGTCTGGAGCGGGCTTTTTACAATGAGCAGTTCTTC.